This passage covers 30 T cell receptor beta chains from one sample sequenced in a study of control samples from healthy donors and cancer patients. The method was immunoSEQ multiplex PCR; TCRdb's version includes in-frame clones alone and lacks a portion of them. Among around 67,000 clones listed, about 92% were seen once. The sequenced sample consisted of PBMCs. The receptor set was obtained from a man aged 55 to 70 with colorectal cancer.

The V call is TRBV18, the J call TRBJ2-4, with a weak D call TRBD2 (5 bases). This CDR3 is 18 amino acids long. Germline lookup yields CDR1 KGHSH and CDR2 LQKENI. Trimming stripped 1 base from V and 1 base from J, with 17 bases between. Here the CDR3 DNA reads TGTGCCAGCTCACCACTAGGACTTTCGAACGGGGCCAAAAACATTCAGTACTTC. This sequence encodes CASSPLGLSNGAKNIQYF.

This clone appeared a single time. This sequence joins TRBV12-3 or TRBV12-4 and TRBJ1-2; no clear D gene. Trimming stripped 5 bases from V and 7 bases from J, with 8 bases between. The CDR3 runs to 11 residues. The CDR3 spells CASSPNRGYTF. CDR3 nucleotides: TGTGCCAGCAGTCCGAATCGTGGCTACACCTTC.

This chain joins TRBV5-1 and TRBJ2-5; 7 nucleotides match TRBD1. J gave up 4 bases and V 6 bases, and 9 bases lay outside the gene matches. The CDR3 contains 14 residues. Germline V CDR1 and CDR2: SGHRS, YFSETQ. The CDR3 reads CASTPGQVGETQYF. In DNA form, the CDR3 reads TGCGCCAGCACCCCCGGACAGGTGGGAGAGACCCAGTACTTC. The entire variable domain, with the rest obtained from reference TRBV5-1 and TRBJ2-5, is as follows: KAGVTQTPRYLIKTRGQQVTLSCSPISGHRSVSWYQQTPGQGLQFLFEYFSETQRNKGNFPGRFSGRQFSNSRSEMNVSTLELGDSALYLCASTPGQVGETQYFGPGTRLLVL.

V and J are TRBV18 and TRBJ1-3; D might be TRBD1 (6 bases). Trimming pared 6 bases from V and 4 bases from J, leaving 19 bases between. CDR1 KGHSH and CDR2 LQKENI come from the germline V gene. The CDR3 spans 16 residues. The CDR3 DNA follows: TGTGCCAGCTCCCGAGATCAGGGGAGTGGAGGAAACACCATATATTTT. Amino acids: CASSRDQGSGGNTIYF.

The V call is TRBV11-2, the J call TRBJ2-1; TRBD2 matches at 9 bases. Germline V CDR1 and CDR2: SGHAT, FQNNGV. The ends lost 3 bases at V and 9 bases at J; junction bases unmatched: 6. The CDR3 contains 14 residues. CDR3 loop: CASSLAGGLGEQFF. CDR3 sequence (DNA): TGTGCCAGCAGCTTGGCGGGGGGGCTAGGTGAGCAGTTCTTC.

The chain has TRBV7-9 and TRBJ1-1; D gene ambiguous. CDR3 length: 12 amino acids. Between the trimmed V and J ends, which lost 2 bases and 10 bases, there was a span of 11 bases. Germline-derived CDR1 and CDR2 are SEHNR and FQNEAQ (reference sequence). The CDR3 loop is CASSLRSWGAFF. CDR3 nucleotides: TGTGCCAGCAGCTTACGGAGCTGGGGAGCTTTCTTT.

This chain connects TRBV6-5 to TRBJ1-1; D gene uncertain. The CDR3 covers 13 residues. Deletions cut 6 bases from V and 3 bases from J, with 11 bases between. Germline values: CDR1 MNHEY, CDR2 SVGAGI. In DNA form, the CDR3 reads TGTGCCAGCAGAGATAAGAGGTACACTGAAGCTTTCTTT. Translated, it gives CASRDKRYTEAFF.

The V gene is TRBV5-1, the J gene TRBJ1-2, with 7 bases lining up with TRBD1. Germline loops: CDR1 SGHRS, CDR2 YFSETQ. V trimming: 4 bases; J trimming: 1 base; junction bases outside the gene matches: 7. The length of the CDR3 is 15 residues. CDR3: CASSLGTALNYGYTF. CDR3 nucleotides: TGCGCCAGCAGCCTCGGGACAGCCCTTAACTATGGCTACACCTTC.

This chain connects TRBV7-9 to TRBJ1-2; D is possibly TRBD1 (5 bases). This CDR3 comprises 15 residues. Germline lookup yields CDR1 SEHNR and CDR2 FQNEAQ (reference sequence). Trimming removed 3 bases from V and 4 bases from J, with 15 bases in between. CDR3 in DNA: TGTGCCAGCAGCTTTCGCAGGGAGGTTAGCTATGGCTACACCTTC. This encodes CASSFRREVSYGYTF.

The chain has TRBV27 and TRBJ2-1; no clear D gene. Germline loops: CDR1 MNHEY, CDR2 SMNVEV (reference sequence). V was pared by 5 bases and J by 5 bases, with 7 bases between. The CDR3 is made up of 12 amino acids. The CDR3: CASSTSNNEQFF. The CDR3 region has the DNA TGTGCCAGCAGTACAAGCAACAATGAGCAGTTCTTC.

This clone was seen a few times. This sequence joins TRBV6-2 or TRBV6-3 and TRBJ2-7; 7 bases fit TRBD2. There are 15 residues in the CDR3. With V trimmed by 0 bases and J by 3 bases, 5 bases remained unmatched. Germline lookup yields CDR1 MNHEY and CDR2 SVGEGT. CDR3 DNA sequence: TGTGCCAGCAGTTACTCGGGGGGGAATATCTACGAGCAGTACTTC. It translates to CASSYSGGNIYEQYF.

The chain joins TRBV6-6 to TRBJ2-7; D gene ambiguous. This CDR3 is built from 11 residues. V shed 5 bases and J shed 3 bases, with 5 bases lying between them. Per the germline V gene, CDR1 is MNHNY and CDR2 is SVGAGI (reference sequence). CDR3 in amino acids: CASSTDYEQYF. As DNA, the CDR3 is TGTGCCAGCAGTACAGACTACGAGCAGTACTTC.

This rearrangement joins TRBV2 to TRBJ1-5, with D hard to call. The germline CDR1 and CDR2 sequences are SNHLY and FYNNEI. V lost 4 bases and J lost 3, with 16 bases in between. The CDR3 is 16 amino acids. CDR3: CASSVDSPVINQPQHF. The CDR3 coding sequence is TGTGCCAGCAGTGTAGATTCGCCCGTAATCAATCAGCCCCAGCATTTT.

This rearrangement joins TRBV7-2 to TRBJ1-4; D is undetermined. The V end was cut by 1 base, the J end by 0 bases, with 6 bases between. The germline gives CDR1 SGHTA, CDR2 FQGNSA. The CDR3 sequence is 15 residues long. The CDR3 sequence: CASSLEAATNEKLFF. CDR3 DNA: TGTGCCAGCAGCTTAGAGGCAGCAACTAATGAAAAACTGTTTTTT.

This clone was observed once. The chain joins TRBV6-5 to TRBJ2-1; D unclear. This CDR3 is 15 amino acids long. The V end was cut by 8 bases, the J end by 0 bases, with 14 bases between. Germline V CDR1 and CDR2: MNHEY, SVGAGI. DNA of the CDR3: TGTGCCAGCCGGCTCAATCCTGACTCCTACAATGAGCAGTTCTTC. This codes for CASRLNPDSYNEQFF.

V gene TRBV9 combines with J gene TRBJ2-2, with D uncertain. V lost 0 bases and J 2 bases, leaving 8 bases between the germline ends. The CDR3 contains 15 residues. CDR1 SGDLS and CDR2 YYNGEE come from the germline V gene. In DNA, the CDR3 is TGTGCCAGCAGCGTAGTGGGTGCCAACACCGGGGAGCTGTTTTTT. Protein product: CASSVVGANTGELFF.

The chain joins TRBV12-5 to TRBJ1-4, with D unresolved. Germline-derived CDR1 and CDR2 are LGHNT and FRNRAP. Between the trimmed V and J ends, which lost 6 bases and 3 bases, there was a span of 2 bases. This CDR3 region has 11 residues. The CDR3: CASGANEKLFF. As DNA, the CDR3 is TGTGCTAGTGGCGCTAATGAAAAACTGTTTTTT.

The chain has TRBV13 and TRBJ1-6; tentatively, D is TRBD1 (5 bases). This CDR3 is 16 amino acids long. Germline CDR1 reads PRHDT; CDR2 reads FYEKMQ (reference sequence). V lost 2 bases and J lost 2, with 10 bases in between. The CDR3 nucleotides are TGTGCCAGCAGCTTAAGTCCGGGACCCTATAATTCACCCCTCCACTTT. Translated: CASSLSPGPYNSPLHF.

The J gene is TRBJ2-5, the V gene TRBV11-3; D gene ambiguous. Deletions cut 1 base from V and 5 bases from J, with 8 bases between. From germline, CDR1 is SGHNT and CDR2 YENEEA. This CDR3 has 13 residues. The CDR3 loop is CASSLGGRETQYF. In DNA form, the CDR3 reads TGTGCCAGCAGCTTAGGTGGCAGGGAGACCCAGTACTTC.

DNA for the CDR3: TGCGCCAGCAGCCATCAGGGGGCGGGGGGAGATACGCAGTATTTT. Protein product: CASSHQGAGGDTQYF. The rearrangement uses TRBV4-1 and TRBJ2-3; D could derive from TRBD1 or TRBD2 (8 bases each). V lost 3 bases and J lost 5, with 15 bases in between. CDR1 MGHRA and CDR2 YSYEKL come from the germline V gene. The length of the CDR3 is 15 residues.

This clone was recorded once. The chain uses TRBV13 and TRBJ1-6; D is undetermined. This CDR3 region has 15 residues. V was shortened by 0 bases and J by 9 bases, with 12 bases between the two germline ends. Germline V CDR1 and CDR2: PRHDT, FYEKMQ (reference sequence). The CDR3 protein is CASSLGAQRGSPLHF. The CDR3 coding sequence is TGTGCCAGCAGCTTAGGGGCACAAAGAGGTTCACCCCTCCACTTT.

This chain links TRBV7-2 with TRBJ1-6; tentatively, D is TRBD1 (6 bases). CDR1 is SGHTA, CDR2 FQGNSA, per germline. V was clipped by 1 base and J by 3 bases, with 16 bases between them. The CDR3 is 18 residues long. Here the CDR3 reads CASSLEFGRGGYNSPLHF. The CDR3 nucleotides are TGTGCCAGCAGCTTAGAGTTCGGGAGAGGGGGCTATAATTCACCCCTCCACTTT.

This chain connects TRBV5-1 to TRBJ2-1; 10 nucleotides agree with TRBD2. V lost 4 bases to trimming and J lost 8 bases; unmatched junction nucleotides: 6. The CDR3 runs to 14 residues. In germline, CDR1 is SGHRS, CDR2 YFSETQ. The CDR3 is CASSQGLAFDEQFF. DNA of the CDR3: TGCGCCAGCAGCCAGGGACTAGCGTTCGATGAGCAGTTCTTC.

The rearrangement links TRBV6-6 to TRBJ2-7; 9 bases fit TRBD1. V lost 5 bases, J lost 0 bases, and 5 bases stayed unmatched. The germline V gene has CDR1 MNHNY and CDR2 SVGAGI (reference sequence). The CDR3 consists of 15 residues. CDR3: CASSRDRAASYEQYF. The CDR3, as DNA: TGTGCCAGCAGTAGGGACAGGGCCGCCTCCTACGAGCAGTACTTC.

This rearrangement joins TRBV2 to TRBJ1-4; 9 bases fit TRBD1. Germline trimming cut 1 base from V and 8 bases from J; bases unmatched to any gene: 8. Germline CDR1 reads SNHLY; CDR2 reads FYNNEI. The CDR3 runs to 16 residues. Here the CDR3 DNA reads TGTGCCAGCAGTGAAGGGACACAGGGGGCTAGGGAAAAACTGTTTTTT. Amino acids: CASSEGTQGAREKLFF.

This chain uses TRBV4-1 with TRBJ1-2, with 7 bases that match TRBD1. The junction had 7 bases not matched to a gene; V was cut back by 1 base and J by 2 bases. Germline CDR1 reads MGHRA; CDR2 reads YSYEKL. The CDR3 sequence is 16 residues long. The CDR3 sequence is CASSQAGQGGNYGYTF. CDR3 nucleotide sequence: TGCGCCAGCAGCCAAGCGGGGCAGGGGGGGAACTATGGCTACACCTTC.

V usage is TRBV20-1 and J usage is TRBJ2-7; no firm D call. V lost 3 bases to trimming and J lost 6 bases, with 18 bases between them. This CDR3 spans 14 amino acids. CDR1 is DFQATT, CDR2 SNEGSKA, per germline (reference sequence). CDR3 in amino acids: CSASVLWVLSEQYF. In DNA form, the CDR3 reads TGCAGTGCTAGTGTTCTTTGGGTCTTGTCCGAGCAGTACTTC.

The V gene is TRBV7-3, the J gene TRBJ1-1; 7 bases align to TRBD1. The CDR3 has 17 amino acids. Germline lookup yields CDR1 SGHTA and CDR2 FQGTGA. The junction had 14 bases not matched to a gene; V was cut back by 4 bases and J by 3 bases. The CDR3: CASSSQPTGLGDTEAFF. CDR3 in DNA: TGTGCCAGCAGCTCCCAGCCGACAGGGCTAGGGGACACTGAAGCTTTCTTT.

The V call is TRBV30, the J call TRBJ1-1; TRBD1 might be the D (6 bases). CDR1 and CDR2 (germline): GTSNPN, SVGIG (reference sequence). This CDR3 contains 16 residues. V lost 1 base and J 3 bases, leaving 18 bases between the germline ends. CDR3 sequence (DNA): TGTGCCTGGAGTGGGTCAGGGCAGGGGACTTACACTGAAGCTTTCTTT. Amino acids: CAWSGSGQGTYTEAFF.

The chain has TRBV9 and TRBJ2-1; D assignment may be TRBD1 or TRBD2 (5 bases each). V was pared by 0 bases and J by 7 bases, with 11 bases between. The CDR3 runs to 14 residues. CDR1 and CDR2 (germline): SGDLS, YYNGEE. CDR3 protein: CASSVDGWGNEQFF. For the CDR3, the DNA is TGTGCCAGCAGCGTAGACGGGTGGGGGAATGAGCAGTTCTTC.